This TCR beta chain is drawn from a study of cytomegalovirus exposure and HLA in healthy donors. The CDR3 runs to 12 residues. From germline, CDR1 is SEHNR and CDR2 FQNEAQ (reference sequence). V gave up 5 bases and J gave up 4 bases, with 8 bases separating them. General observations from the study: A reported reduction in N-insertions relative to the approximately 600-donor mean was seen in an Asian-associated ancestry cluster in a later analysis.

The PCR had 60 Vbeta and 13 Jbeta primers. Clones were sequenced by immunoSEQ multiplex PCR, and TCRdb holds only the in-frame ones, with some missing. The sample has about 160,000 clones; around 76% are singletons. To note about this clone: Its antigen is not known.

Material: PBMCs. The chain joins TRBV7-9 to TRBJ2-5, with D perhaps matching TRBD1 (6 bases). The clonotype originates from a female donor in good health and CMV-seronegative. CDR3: CASSPTGETQYF. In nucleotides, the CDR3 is TGTGCCAGCAGCCCGACAGGAGAGACCCAGTACTTC.